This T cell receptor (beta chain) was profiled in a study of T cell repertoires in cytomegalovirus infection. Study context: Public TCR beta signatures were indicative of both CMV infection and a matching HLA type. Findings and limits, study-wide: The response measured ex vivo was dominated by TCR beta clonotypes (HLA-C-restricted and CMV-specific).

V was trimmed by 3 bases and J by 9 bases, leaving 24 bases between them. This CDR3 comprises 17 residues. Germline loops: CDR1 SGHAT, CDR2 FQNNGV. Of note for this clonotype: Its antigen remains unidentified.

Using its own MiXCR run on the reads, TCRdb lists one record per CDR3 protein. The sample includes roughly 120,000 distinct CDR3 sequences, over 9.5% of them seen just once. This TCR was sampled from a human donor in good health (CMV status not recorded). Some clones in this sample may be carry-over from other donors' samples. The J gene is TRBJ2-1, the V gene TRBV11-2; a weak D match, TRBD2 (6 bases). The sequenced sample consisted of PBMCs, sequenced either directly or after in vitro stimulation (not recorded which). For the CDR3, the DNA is TGTGCCAGCAGCTTGCCCGGCGCGGGATTTATCGTCAGTGAGCAGTTCTTC. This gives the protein CASSLPGAGFIVSEQFF.